This T cell receptor (beta chain) was sequenced during a study of blood T cells in healthy people across ages. Whole-study results and caveats: Greater diversity and more naive CD4+ cells were seen in long-lived donors than in aged donors. Getting older went along with TCR beta diversity per million T cells dropping roughly linearly.

The V gene end was trimmed by 6 bases and the J gene end by 4 bases; junction bases not matched to a gene: 7. There are 14 residues in the CDR3. Germline assignment: CDR1 DFQATT and CDR2 SNEGSKA (reference sequence). A remark on this clonotype: No antigen is known for it.

Through a sample-barcoded 5' primer and a J-beta primer mix, a second PCR was run for roughly 6 to 11 cycles. MiXCR, run by TCRdb on the 5' RACE reads, gives a single entry per CDR3 protein. The table has roughly 720,000 distinct CDR3 sequences, roughly 53% seen once. Input material: blood. This receptor was obtained from a man older than 75 in good health. V is TRBV20-1 and J is TRBJ2-5; TRBD2 matches 11 bases. The CDR3 sequence is CSAPGTSGLETQYF. CDR3 bases: TGCAGTGCGCCCGGGACTAGCGGTTTAGAGACCCAGTACTTC.